The clone carrying this T cell receptor (beta chain) was seen many times. Its antigen is unknown. This sample is part of a study of blood T cells in healthy people across ages. Notes on the study in general: Unsorted PBMCs blocked a conclusive comparison of naive and antigen-experienced cells.

The CDR3 loop spans 14 amino acids. CDR1 is SGHVS, CDR2 FNYEAQ, per germline. Trimming removed 1 base at V and 3 bases at J, with 10 bases between. Together with a sample-barcoded 5' primer, a J-beta primer mix was included in a second PCR lasting roughly 6 to 12 cycles. Every cDNA was tagged by a template-switch adaptor with 12 random nucleotides. TCRdb re-called the 5' RACE reads with MiXCR, one entry per CDR3 protein. The data show approximately 780,000 distinct CDR3 sequences, under 30% seen once. Separately, the same data were catalogued under a study of T cells of mothers and their children. This second report adds: A second PCR was performed with the M1S primer. This primer added sample barcodes and 2-4 random nucleotides.

The sequence came from a boy aged 5-17 years in good health. The rearrangement uses TRBV7-6 and TRBJ2-7; D gene ambiguous. Sequencing input: blood. The CDR3: CASSLGQESYEQYF. The CDR3 bases are TGTGCCAGCAGCTTAGGACAAGAGAGCTACGAGCAGTACTTC.